This T cell receptor beta chain was sequenced in a study of cytomegalovirus exposure and HLA in healthy donors. Study findings and constraints: Data from an earlier analysis indicated that most TCR beta V segments were productive either about 90% or about 30% of the time. Common viral pathogens seemed, in a later analysis, to connect with several of the most significant clusters.

The donors were healthy bone marrow donors. V was pared by 1 base and J by 6 bases, with 11 bases between. Germline CDR1 reads WSHSY; CDR2 reads SAAADI. The CDR3 has 14 amino acids. Comment on this clone: Its antigen is unknown.

PCR primers comprised 60 Vbeta and 13 Jbeta primers. Using immunoSEQ multiplex PCR, the repertoire was profiled, and TCRdb retains in-frame clones only, with some absent. This repertoire includes roughly 58,000 clones. V and J are TRBV10-2 and TRBJ2-3, with TRBD2 as a possible D gene (7 bases). What was sequenced was PBMCs. This clonotype was sampled from a woman between 50 and 59 years old in good health and CMV-seropositive. The CDR3, as DNA: TGCGCCAGCAGTGAGTTCGCGGGGGCGGATACGCAGTATTTT. Translated: CASSEFAGADTQYF.